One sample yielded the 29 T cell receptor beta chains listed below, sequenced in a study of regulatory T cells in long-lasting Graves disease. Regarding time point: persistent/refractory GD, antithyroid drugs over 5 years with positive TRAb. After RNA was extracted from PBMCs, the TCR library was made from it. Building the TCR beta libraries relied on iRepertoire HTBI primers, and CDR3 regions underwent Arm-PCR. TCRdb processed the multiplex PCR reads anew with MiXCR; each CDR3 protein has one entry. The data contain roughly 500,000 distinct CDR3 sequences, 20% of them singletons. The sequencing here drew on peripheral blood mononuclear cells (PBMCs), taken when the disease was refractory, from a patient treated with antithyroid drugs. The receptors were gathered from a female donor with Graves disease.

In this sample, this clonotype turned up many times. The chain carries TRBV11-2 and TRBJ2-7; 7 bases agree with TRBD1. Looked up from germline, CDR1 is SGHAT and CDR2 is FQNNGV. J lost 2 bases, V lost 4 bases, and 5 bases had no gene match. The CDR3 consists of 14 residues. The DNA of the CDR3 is TGTGCCAGCAGCTCACATACAGGGGCCTACGAGCAGTACTTC. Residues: CASSSHTGAYEQYF.

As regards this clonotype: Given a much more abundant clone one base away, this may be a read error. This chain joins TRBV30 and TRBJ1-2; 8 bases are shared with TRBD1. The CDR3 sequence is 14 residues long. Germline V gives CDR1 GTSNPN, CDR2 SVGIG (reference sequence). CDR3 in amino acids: CAWGVQGVIYGYTF. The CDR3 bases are TGTGCCTGGGGTGTACAGGGGGTGATCTATGGCTACACCTTC.

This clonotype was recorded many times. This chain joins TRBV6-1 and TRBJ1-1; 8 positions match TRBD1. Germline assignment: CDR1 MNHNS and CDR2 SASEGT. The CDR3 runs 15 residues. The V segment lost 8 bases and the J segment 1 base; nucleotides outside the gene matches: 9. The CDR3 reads CASGGQGGRNTEAFF. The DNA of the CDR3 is TGTGCCAGCGGAGGACAGGGAGGACGGAACACTGAAGCTTTCTTT.

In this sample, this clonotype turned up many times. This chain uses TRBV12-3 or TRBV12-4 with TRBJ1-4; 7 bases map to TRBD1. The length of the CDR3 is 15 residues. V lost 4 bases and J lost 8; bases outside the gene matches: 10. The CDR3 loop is CASSSRQGSGEKLFF. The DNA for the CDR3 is TGTGCCAGCAGTTCAAGACAGGGATCAGGAGAAAAACTGTTTTTT.

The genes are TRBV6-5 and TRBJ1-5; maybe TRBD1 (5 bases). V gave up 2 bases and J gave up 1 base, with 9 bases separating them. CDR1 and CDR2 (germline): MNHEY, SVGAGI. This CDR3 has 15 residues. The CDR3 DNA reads TGTGCCAGCAGTTACGCTGCAGGGAGCAATCAGCCCCAGCATTTT. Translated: CASSYAAGSNQPQHF.

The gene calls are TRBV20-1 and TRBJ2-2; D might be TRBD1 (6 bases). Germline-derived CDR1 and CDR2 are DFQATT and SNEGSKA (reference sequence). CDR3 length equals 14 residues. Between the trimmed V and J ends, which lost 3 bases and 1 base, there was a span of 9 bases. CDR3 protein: CSASRDKNTGELFF. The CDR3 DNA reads TGCAGTGCTAGCCGGGACAAGAACACCGGGGAGCTGTTTTTT.

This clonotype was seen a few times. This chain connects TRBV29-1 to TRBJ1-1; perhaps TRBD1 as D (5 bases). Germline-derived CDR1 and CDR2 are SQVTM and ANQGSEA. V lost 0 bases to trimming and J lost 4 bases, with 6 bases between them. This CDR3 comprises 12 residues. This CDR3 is CSVEEGGTEAFF. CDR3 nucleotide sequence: TGCAGCGTTGAAGAGGGGGGCACTGAAGCTTTCTTT.

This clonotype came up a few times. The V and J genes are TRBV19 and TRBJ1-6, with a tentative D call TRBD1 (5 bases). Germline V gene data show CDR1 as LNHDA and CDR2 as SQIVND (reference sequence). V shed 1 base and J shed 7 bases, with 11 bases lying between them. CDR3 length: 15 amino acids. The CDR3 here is CASSIAGHRNSPLHF. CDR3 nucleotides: TGTGCCAGTAGTATAGCAGGACACCGGAATTCACCCCTCCACTTT. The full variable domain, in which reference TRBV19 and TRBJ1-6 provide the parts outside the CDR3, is DGGITQSPKYLFRKEGQNVTLSCEQNLNHDAMYWYRQDPGQGLRLIYYSQIVNDFQKGDIAEGYSVSREKKESFPLTVTSAQKNPTAFYLCASSIAGHRNSPLHFGNGTRLTVT.

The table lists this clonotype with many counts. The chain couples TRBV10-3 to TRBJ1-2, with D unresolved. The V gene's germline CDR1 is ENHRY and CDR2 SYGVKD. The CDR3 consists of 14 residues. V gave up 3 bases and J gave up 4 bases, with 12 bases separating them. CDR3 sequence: CAISDPSRAYGYTF. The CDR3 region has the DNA TGTGCCATCAGTGATCCCTCGCGTGCCTATGGCTACACCTTC.

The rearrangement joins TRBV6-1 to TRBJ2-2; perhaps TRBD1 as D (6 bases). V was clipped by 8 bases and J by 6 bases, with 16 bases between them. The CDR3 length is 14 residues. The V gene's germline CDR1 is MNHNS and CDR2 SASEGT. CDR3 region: CASGTGYHAGELFF. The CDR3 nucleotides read TGTGCCAGCGGAACAGGGTACCATGCCGGGGAGCTGTTTTTT.

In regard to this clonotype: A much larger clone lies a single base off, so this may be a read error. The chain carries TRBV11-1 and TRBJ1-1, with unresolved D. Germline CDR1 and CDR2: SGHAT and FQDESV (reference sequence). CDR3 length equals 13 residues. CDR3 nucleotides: TGTGTCAGCAGCTTAGAAGGGTCGACTGAAGCTTTCTTT. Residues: CVSSLEGSTEAFF.

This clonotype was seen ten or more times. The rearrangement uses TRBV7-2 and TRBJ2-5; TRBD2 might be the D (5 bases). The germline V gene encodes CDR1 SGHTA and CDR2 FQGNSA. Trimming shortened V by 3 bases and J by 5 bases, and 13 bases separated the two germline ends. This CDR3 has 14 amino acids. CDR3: CASSFRRRGETQYF. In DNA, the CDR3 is TGTGCCAGCAGCTTTCGGCGGCGCGGGGAGACCCAGTACTTC.

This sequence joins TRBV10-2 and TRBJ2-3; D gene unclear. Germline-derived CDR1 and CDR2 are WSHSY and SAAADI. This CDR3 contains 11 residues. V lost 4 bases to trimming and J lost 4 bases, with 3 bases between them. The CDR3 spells CASSASDTQYF. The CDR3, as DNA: TGCGCCAGCAGTGCCTCAGATACGCAGTATTTT.

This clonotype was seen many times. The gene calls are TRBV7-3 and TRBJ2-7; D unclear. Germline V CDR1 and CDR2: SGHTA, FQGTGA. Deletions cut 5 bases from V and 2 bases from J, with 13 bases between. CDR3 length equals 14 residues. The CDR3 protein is CASSRASGPYEQYF. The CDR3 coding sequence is TGTGCCAGCAGCCGGGCATCTGGGCCCTACGAGCAGTACTTC.

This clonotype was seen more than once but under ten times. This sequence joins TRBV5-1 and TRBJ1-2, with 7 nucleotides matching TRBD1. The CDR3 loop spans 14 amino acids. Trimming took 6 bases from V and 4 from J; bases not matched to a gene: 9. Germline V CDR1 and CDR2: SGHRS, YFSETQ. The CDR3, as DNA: TGCGCCAGCAACACAGGGACAGAGACCTATGGCTACACCTTC. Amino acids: CASNTGTETYGYTF.

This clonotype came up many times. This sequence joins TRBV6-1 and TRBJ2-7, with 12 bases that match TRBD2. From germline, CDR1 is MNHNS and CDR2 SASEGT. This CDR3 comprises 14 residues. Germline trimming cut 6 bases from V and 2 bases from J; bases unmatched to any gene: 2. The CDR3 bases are TGTGCCAGCAGCGGACTAGCGGGACCCTACGAGCAGTACTTC. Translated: CASSGLAGPYEQYF.

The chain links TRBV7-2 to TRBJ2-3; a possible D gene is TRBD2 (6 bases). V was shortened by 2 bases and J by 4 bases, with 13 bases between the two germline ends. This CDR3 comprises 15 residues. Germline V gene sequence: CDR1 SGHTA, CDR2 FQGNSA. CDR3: CASSLTLGGADTQYF. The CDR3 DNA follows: TGTGCCAGCAGCTTAACTCTCGGGGGTGCAGATACGCAGTATTTT.

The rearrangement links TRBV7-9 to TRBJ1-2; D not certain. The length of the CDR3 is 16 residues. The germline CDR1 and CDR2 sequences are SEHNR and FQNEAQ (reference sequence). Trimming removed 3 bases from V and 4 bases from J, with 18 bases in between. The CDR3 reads CASSFGKRPRGYGYTF. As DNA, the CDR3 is TGTGCCAGCAGCTTTGGAAAAAGGCCGCGCGGCTATGGCTACACCTTC.

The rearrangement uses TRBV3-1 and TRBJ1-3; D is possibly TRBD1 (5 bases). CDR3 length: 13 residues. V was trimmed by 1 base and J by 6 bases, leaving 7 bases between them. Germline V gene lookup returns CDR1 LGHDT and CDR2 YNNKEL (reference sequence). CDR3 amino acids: CASSQGGVNTIYF. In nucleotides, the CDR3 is TGTGCCAGCAGCCAAGGAGGGGTAAACACCATATATTTT.

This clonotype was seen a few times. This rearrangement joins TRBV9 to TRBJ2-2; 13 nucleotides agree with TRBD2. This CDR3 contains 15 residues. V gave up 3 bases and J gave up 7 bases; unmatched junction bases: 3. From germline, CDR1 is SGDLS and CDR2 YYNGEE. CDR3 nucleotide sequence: TGTGCCAGCAGCGCGGGACTAGCGGGGATCGGGGAGCTGTTTTTT. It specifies CASSAGLAGIGELFF.

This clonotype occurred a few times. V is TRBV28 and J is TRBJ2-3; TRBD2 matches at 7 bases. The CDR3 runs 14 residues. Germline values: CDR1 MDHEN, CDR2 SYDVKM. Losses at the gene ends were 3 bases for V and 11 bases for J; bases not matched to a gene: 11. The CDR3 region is CASSFQLGGDEQYF. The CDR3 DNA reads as TGTGCCAGCAGTTTTCAACTGGGGGGGGACGAGCAGTATTTT.

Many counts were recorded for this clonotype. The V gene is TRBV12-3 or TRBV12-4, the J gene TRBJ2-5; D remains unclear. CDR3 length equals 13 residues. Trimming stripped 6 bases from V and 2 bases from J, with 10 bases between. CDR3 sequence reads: CASRGTSQETQYF. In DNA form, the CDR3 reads TGTGCCAGCAGGGGAACCAGTCAAGAGACCCAGTACTTC.

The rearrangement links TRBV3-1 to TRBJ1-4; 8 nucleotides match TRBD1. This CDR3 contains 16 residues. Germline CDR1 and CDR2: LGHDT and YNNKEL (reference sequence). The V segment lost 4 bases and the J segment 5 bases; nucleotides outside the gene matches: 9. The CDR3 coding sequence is TGTGCCAGCAGCCCAACAACGGGACAGGCAAATGAAAAACTGTTTTTT. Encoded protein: CASSPTTGQANEKLFF.

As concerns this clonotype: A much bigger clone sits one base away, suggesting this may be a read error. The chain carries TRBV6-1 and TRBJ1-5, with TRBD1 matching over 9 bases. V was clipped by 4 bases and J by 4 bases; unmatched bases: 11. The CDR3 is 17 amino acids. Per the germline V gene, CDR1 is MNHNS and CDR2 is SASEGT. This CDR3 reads CASSAHRGPAANQPQHF. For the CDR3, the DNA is TGTGCCAGCAGTGCCCACAGGGGGCCGGCTGCTAATCAGCCCCAGCATTTT.

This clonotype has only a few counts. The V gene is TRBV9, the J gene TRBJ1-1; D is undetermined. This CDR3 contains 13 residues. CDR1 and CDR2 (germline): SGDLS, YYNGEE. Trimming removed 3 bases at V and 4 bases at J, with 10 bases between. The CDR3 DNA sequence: TGTGCCAGCAGCGACACCTCCACCACTGAAGCTTTCTTT. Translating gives CASSDTSTTEAFF. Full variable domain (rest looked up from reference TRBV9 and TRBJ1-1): DSGVTQTPKHLITATGQRVTLRCSPRSGDLSVYWYQQSLDQGLQFLIQYYNGEERAKGNILERFSAQQFPDLHSELNLSSLELGDSALYFCASSDTSTTEAFFGQGTRLTVV.

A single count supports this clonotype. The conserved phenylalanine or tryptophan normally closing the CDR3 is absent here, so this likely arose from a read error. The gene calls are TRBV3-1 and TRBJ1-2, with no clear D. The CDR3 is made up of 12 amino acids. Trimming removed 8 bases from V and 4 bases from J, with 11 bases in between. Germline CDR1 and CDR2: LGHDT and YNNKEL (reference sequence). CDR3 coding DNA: TGTGCCAGCGGGCGGAGTATCTATGGCTACACCCTC. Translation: CASGRSIYGYTL.

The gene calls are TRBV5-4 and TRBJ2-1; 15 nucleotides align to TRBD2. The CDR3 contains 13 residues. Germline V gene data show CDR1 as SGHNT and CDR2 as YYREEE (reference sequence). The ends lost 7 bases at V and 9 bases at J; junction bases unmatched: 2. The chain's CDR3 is CASGTSGRSEQFF. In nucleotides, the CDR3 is TGTGCCAGCGGGACTAGCGGGAGGAGTGAGCAGTTCTTC.

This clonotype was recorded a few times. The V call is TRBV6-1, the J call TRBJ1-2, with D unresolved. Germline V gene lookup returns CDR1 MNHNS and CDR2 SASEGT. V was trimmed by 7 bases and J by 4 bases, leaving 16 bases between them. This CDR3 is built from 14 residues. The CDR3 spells CASTPRGWGYGYTF. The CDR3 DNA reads TGTGCCAGCACCCCCCGAGGGTGGGGCTATGGCTACACCTTC.

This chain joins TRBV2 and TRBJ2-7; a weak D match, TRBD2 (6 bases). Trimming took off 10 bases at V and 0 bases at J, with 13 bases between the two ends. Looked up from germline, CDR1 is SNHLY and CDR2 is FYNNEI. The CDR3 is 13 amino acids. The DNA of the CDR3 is TGTGCCACCATGACTAGGTCCTCCTACGAGCAGTACTTC. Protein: CATMTRSSYEQYF.